This T cell receptor (beta chain) originates from a study of blood T cells in healthy people across ages. For the second PCR, which ran for about 7 to 12 cycles, a sample-barcoded 5' primer and a J-beta primer mix were used. TCRdb re-derived calls from the 5' RACE reads in MiXCR, one entry per CDR3 protein. The table lists approximately 600,000 distinct CDR3 sequences, under 70% of them singletons. This clonotype appeared once. What it binds is unknown. Germline assignment: CDR1 SNHLY and CDR2 FYNNEI. Unmatched junction bases numbered 4, after V lost 8 bases and J lost 2 bases. The CDR3 loop spans 13 amino acids. Findings and limits, study-wide: More naive CD4+ cells and higher diversity were found in long-lived than in aged donors.

The TCR originated in a man in his fifties or sixties in good health. The sequenced material came from blood. The chain employs TRBV2 and TRBJ2-7, with 9 bases aligning to TRBD2. CDR3 region: CASFSGGTYEQYF. Here the CDR3 DNA reads TGTGCCAGCTTTAGCGGGGGAACCTACGAGCAGTACTTC.